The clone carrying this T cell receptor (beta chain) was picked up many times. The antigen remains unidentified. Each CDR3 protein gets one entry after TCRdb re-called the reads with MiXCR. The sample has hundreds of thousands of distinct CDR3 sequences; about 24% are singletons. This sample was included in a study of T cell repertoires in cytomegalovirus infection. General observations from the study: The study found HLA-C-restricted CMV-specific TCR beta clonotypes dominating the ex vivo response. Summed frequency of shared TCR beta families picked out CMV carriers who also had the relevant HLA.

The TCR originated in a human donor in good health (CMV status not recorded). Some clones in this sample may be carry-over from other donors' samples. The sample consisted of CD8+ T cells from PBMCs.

Written as DNA, the CDR3 is TGTGCCAGCAGTTACTCGCTGGGACAGTATGGCACTGAAGCTTTCTTT. Translation gives CASSYSLGQYGTEAFF. The chain links TRBV6-2 or TRBV6-3 to TRBJ1-1; 7 bases are a match to TRBD1. J was trimmed by 4 bases and V by 0 bases; bases with no gene match: 8. The CDR3 spans 16 residues. Per germline, CDR1 MNHEY and CDR2 SVGEGT.